In its sample, the clone carrying this TCR beta chain was seen many times. The antigen remains undetermined. This entry is derived from a study of spatial heterogeneity in lung cancer. Across the whole study: Samples were obtained from more than 70 donors, all untreated early-stage non-small cell lung cancer patients. PBMC collected at follow-up were sequenced when available, a median of around 25 months after resection. Mean representation of each unique TCR and UMI combination in the raw reads exceeded 8.5 occurrences. Whole-study results and caveats: Ubiquitous expanded tumor TCRs were observed in blood more at resection than follow-up.

With 2 bases removed from V and 5 bases from J, the gap between germline ends came to 13 bases. Germline-derived CDR1 and CDR2 are MNHEY and SVGAGI. This CDR3 is built from 14 residues. TCRdb used MiXCR to reprocess the 5' RACE reads, holding one entry per CDR3 protein. Among some 110,000 distinct CDR3 sequences listed, over 9% were seen once. Time point specified: blood at routine non-recurrence follow-up after resection. Unsorted whole RNA samples from tumor, nontumor lung or frozen PBMC were sequenced. This rearrangement joins TRBV6-5 to TRBJ2-7, with D possibly being TRBD1 or TRBD2 (6 bases each). The TCR originated in a male donor with early-stage non-small cell lung cancer. This specimen consisted of PBMCs, obtained at follow-up. The CDR3 is CASSYIGGWNEQYF. CDR3 DNA: TGTGCCAGCAGTTACATCGGGGGCTGGAACGAGCAGTACTTC.